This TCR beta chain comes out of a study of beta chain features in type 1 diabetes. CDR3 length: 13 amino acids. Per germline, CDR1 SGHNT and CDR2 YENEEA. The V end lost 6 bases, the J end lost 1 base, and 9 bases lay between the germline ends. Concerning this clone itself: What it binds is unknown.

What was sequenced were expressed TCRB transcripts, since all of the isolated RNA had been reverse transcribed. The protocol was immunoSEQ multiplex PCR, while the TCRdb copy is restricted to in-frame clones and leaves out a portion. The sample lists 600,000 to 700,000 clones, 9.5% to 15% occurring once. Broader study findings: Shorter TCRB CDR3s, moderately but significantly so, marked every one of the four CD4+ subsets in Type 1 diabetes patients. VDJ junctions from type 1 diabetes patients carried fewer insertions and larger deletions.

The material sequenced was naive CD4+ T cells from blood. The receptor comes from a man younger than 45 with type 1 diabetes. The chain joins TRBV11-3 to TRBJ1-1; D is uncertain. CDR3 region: CASSTGGNTEAFF. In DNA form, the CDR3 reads TGTGCCAGCAGTACCGGTGGGAACACTGAAGCTTTCTTT.